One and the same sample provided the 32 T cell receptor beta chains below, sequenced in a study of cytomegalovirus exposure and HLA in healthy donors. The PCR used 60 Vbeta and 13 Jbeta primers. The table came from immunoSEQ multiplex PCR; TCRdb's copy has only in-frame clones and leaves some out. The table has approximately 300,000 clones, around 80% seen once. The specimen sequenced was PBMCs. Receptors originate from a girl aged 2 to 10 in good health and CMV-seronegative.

CDR3 nucleotides: TGTGCCAGCACCTGGGGCAGGGGGCGCGACGAGCAGTACTTC. Protein sequence: CASTWGRGRDEQYF. The chain employs TRBV7-9 and TRBJ2-7, with 8 bases that match TRBD1. The J segment lost 5 bases and the V segment lost 7 bases, leaving 10 bases of the junction unmatched. The CDR3 has 14 residues. CDR1 SEHNR and CDR2 FQNEAQ come from the germline V gene (reference sequence).

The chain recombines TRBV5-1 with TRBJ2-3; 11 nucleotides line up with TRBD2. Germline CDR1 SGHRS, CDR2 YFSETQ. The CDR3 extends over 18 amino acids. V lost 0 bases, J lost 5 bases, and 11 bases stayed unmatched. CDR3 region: CASSLGSSGRPGGDTQYF. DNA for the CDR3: TGCGCCAGCAGCTTGGGATCTAGCGGGAGGCCTGGAGGAGATACGCAGTATTTT.

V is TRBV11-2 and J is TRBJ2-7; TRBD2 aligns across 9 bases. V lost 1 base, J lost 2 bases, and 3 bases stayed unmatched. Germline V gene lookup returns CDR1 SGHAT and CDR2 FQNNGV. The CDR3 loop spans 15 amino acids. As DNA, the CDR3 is TGTGCCAGCAGCTTAGTTCTAGCGGGAACCTACGAGCAGTACTTC. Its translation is CASSLVLAGTYEQYF.

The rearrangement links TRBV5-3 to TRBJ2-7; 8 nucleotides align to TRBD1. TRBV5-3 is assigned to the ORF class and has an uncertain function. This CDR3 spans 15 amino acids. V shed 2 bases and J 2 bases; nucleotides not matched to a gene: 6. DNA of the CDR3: TGTGCCAGAAGCTTCCACCGGGACAGGACCTACGAGCAGTACTTC. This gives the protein CARSFHRDRTYEQYF.

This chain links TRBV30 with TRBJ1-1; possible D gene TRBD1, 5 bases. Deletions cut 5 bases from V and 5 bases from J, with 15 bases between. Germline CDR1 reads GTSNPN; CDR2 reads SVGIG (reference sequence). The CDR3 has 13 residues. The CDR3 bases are TGTGCCTGGGATCATTATGGGGGGACTGAAGCTTTCTTT. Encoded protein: CAWDHYGGTEAFF.

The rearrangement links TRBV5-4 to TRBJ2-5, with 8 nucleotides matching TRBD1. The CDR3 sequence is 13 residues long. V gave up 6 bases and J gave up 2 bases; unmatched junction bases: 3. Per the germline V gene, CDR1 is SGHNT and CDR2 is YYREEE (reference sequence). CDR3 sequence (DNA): TGTGCCAGCACGCAGGGGGCACAAGAGACCCAGTACTTC. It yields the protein CASTQGAQETQYF.

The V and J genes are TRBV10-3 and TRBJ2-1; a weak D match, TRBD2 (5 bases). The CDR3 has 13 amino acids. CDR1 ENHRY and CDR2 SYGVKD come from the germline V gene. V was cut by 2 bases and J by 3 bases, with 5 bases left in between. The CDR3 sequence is CAISETSYNEQFF. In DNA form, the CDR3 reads TGTGCCATCAGTGAGACTAGCTACAATGAGCAGTTCTTC.

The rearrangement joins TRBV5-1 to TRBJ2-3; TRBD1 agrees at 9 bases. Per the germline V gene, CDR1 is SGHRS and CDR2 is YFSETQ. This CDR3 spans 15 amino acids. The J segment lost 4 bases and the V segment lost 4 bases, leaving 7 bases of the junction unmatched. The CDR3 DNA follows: TGCGCCAGCAGCCGGCGGGACAGGGACGCAGATACGCAGTATTTT. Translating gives CASSRRDRDADTQYF.

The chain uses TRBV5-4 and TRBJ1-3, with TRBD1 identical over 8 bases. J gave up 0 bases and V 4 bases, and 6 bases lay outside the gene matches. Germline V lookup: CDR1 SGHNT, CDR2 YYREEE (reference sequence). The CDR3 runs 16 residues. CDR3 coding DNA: TGTGCCAGCAGCCCGTCAGGGGGCAACTCTGGAAACACCATATATTTT. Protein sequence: CASSPSGGNSGNTIYF.

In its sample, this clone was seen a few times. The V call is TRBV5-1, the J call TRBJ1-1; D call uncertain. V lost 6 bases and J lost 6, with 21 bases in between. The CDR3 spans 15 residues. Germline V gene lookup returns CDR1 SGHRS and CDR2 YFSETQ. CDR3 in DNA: TGCGCCAGCATGGTCACAGCTATAACAGTCTCTGAAGCTTTCTTT. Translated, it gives CASMVTAITVSEAFF.

The CDR3 bases are TGTGCCAGAAGCTTGGCAGGGTCTGGGGCCAACGTCCTGACTTTC. It yields the protein CARSLAGSGANVLTF. The J gene is TRBJ2-6, the V gene TRBV5-3; tentatively, D is TRBD1 (5 bases). TRBV5-3 is marked as an open reading frame, function uncertain. The CDR3 runs to 15 residues. V lost 0 bases, J lost 1 base, and 5 bases lay in between.

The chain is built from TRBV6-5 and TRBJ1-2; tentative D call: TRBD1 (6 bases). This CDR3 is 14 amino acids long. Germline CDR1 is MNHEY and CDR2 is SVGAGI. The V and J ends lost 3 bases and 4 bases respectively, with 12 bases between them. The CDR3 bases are TGTGCCAGCAGTTATGGACAGAGCATCTATGGCTACACCTTC. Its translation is CASSYGQSIYGYTF.

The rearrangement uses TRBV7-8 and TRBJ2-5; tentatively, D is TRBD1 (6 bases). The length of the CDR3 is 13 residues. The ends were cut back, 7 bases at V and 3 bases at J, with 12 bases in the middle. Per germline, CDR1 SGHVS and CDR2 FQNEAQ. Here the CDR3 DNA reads TGTGCCAGCACCTCTGGGGGCGAAGAGACCCAGTACTTC. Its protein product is CASTSGGEETQYF.

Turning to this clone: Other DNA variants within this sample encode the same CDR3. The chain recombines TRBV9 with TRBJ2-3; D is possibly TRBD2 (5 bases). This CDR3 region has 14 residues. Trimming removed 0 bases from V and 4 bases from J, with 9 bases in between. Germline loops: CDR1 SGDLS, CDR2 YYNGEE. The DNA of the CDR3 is TGTGCCAGCAGCGTAGGCGGAGGTCCAGATACGCAGTATTTT. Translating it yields CASSVGGGPDTQYF.

The DNA of the CDR3 is TGTGCCAGCAGTGGTCTTTCCAGGGTTTTTATGAACACTGAAGCTTTCTTT. Amino acids: CASSGLSRVFMNTEAFF. This chain uses TRBV2 with TRBJ1-1; possibly TRBD1 for D (5 bases). Trimming removed 4 bases from V and 0 bases from J, with 18 bases in between. This CDR3 region has 17 residues. Germline V gives CDR1 SNHLY, CDR2 FYNNEI.

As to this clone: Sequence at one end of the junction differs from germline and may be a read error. The CDR3 sequence: CASSLGTAPTYGQYF. Written as DNA, the CDR3 is TGCGCCAGCAGCCTTGGGACAGCTCCTACCTACGGGCAGTACTTC. The chain couples TRBV5-1 to TRBJ2-7, with TRBD1 identical over 7 bases. Germline V gene sequence: CDR1 SGHRS, CDR2 YFSETQ. CDR3 length: 15 residues.

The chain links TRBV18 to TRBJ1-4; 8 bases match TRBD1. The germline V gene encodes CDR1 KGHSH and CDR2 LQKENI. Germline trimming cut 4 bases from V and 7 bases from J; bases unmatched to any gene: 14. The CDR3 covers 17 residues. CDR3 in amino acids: CASSRKLFGQGGEKLFF. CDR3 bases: TGTGCCAGCTCACGGAAACTTTTTGGACAGGGTGGTGAAAAACTGTTTTTT.

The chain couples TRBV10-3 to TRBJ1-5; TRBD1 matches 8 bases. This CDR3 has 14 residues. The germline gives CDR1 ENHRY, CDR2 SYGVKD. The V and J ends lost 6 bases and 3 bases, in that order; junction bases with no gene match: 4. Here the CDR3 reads CAISTGQDNQPQHF. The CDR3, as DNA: TGTGCCATCAGCACGGGACAGGACAATCAGCCCCAGCATTTT.

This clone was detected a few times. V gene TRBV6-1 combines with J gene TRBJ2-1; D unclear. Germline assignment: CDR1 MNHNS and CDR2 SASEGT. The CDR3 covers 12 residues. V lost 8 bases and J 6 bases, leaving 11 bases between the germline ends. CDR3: CASRYRSNEQFF. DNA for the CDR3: TGTGCCAGCCGTTATAGGAGCAATGAGCAGTTCTTC.

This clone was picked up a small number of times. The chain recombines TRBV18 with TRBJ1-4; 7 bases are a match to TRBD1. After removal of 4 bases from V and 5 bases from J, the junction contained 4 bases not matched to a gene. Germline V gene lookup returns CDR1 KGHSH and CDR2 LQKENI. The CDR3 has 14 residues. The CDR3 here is CASSQDRQNEKLFF. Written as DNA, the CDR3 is TGTGCCAGCTCACAGGACAGGCAAAATGAAAAACTGTTTTTT.

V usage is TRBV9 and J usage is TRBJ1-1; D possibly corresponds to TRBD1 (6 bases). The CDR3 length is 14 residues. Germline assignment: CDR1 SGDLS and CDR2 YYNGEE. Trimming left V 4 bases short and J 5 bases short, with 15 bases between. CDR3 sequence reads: CASSLAGDGTEAFF. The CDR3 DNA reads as TGTGCCAGCAGCCTGGCAGGGGACGGGACTGAAGCTTTCTTT.

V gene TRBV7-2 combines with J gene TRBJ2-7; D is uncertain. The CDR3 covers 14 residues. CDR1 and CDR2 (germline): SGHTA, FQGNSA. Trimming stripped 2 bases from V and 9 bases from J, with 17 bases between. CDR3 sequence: CASSLRLGTPSQYF. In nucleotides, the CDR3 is TGTGCCAGCAGCTTAAGGTTGGGCACGCCGTCGCAGTACTTC.

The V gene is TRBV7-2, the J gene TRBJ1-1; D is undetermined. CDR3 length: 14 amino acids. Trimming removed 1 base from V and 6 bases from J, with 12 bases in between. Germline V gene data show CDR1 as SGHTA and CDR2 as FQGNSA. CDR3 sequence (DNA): TGTGCCAGCAGCTTAGGACGTTGGAGGGCTGAAGCTTTCTTT. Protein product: CASSLGRWRAEAFF. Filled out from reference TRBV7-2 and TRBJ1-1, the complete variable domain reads GAGVSQSPSNKVTEKGKDVELRCDPISGHTALYWYRQSLGQGLEFLIYFQGNSAPDKSGLPSDRFSAERTGGSVSTLTIQRTQQEDSAVYLCASSLGRWRAEAFFGQGTRLTVV.

CDR3 bases: TGTGCCAGCAGCCGTCAGGGGGTCTTCACCTACGAGCAGTACTTC. Protein: CASSRQGVFTYEQYF. This chain connects TRBV9 to TRBJ2-7; 7 bases are shared with TRBD1. The CDR3 spans 15 residues. Trimming at V came to 4 bases and at J to 2 bases, leaving 9 bases not matched to a gene. CDR1 and CDR2 (germline): SGDLS, YYNGEE.

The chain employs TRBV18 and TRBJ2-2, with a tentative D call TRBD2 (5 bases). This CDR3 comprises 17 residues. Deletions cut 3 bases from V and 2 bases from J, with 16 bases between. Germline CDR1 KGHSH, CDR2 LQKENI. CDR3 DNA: TGTGCCAGCTCACCGATCTACCTTGGAGGCAACACCGGGGAGCTGTTTTTT. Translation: CASSPIYLGGNTGELFF.

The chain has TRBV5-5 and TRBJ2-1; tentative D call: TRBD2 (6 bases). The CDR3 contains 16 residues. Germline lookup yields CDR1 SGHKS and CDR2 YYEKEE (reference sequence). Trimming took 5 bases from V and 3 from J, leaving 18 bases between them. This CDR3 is CASSENRDLDYNEQFF. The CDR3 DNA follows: TGTGCCAGCAGTGAGAACCGGGACTTGGACTACAATGAGCAGTTCTTC.

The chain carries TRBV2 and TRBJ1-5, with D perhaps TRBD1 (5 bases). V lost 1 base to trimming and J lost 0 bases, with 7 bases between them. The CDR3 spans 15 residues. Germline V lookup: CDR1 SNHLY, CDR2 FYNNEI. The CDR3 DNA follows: TGTGCCAGCAGTGAAGGACAGACTAGCAATCAGCCCCAGCATTTT. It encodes CASSEGQTSNQPQHF.

CDR3 amino acids: CASSDNSPQENRYEAFF. The CDR3 DNA is TGTGCCAGCAGTGACAATAGCCCACAGGAGAACAGGTATGAAGCTTTCTTT. The chain uses TRBV6-4 and TRBJ1-1; TRBD1 might be the D (5 bases). The V end was cut by 2 bases, the J end by 7 bases, with 23 bases between. Germline V gene data show CDR1 as MRHNA and CDR2 as SNTAGT. The CDR3 consists of 17 residues.

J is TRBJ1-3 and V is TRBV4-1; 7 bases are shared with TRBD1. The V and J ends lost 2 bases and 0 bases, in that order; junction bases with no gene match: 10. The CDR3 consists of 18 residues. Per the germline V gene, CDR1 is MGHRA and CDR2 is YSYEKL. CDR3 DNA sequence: TGCGCCAGCAGCCAACCGACGTCCCGGGACAGCTCTGGAAACACCATATATTTT. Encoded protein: CASSQPTSRDSSGNTIYF.

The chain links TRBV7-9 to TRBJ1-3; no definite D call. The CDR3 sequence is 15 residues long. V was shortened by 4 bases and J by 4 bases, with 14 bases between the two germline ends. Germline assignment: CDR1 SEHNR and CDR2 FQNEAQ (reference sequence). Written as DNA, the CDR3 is TGTGCCAGCAGCTGGCTCGGGGAGGACGGAAACACCATATATTTT. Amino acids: CASSWLGEDGNTIYF.

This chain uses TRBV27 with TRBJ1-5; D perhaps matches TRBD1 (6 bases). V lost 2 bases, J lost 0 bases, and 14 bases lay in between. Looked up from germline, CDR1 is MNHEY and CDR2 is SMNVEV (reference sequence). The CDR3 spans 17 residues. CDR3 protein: CASSLRATGLSNQPQHF. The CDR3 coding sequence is TGTGCCAGCAGTTTAAGGGCGACAGGCCTTAGCAATCAGCCCCAGCATTTT.

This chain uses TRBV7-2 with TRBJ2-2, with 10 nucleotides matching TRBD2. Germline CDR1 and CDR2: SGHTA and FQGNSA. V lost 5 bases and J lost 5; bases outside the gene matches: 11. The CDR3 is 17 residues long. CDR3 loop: CASSHSLSGGRTGELFF. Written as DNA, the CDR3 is TGTGCCAGCAGCCACAGCCTTAGCGGGGGGAGGACCGGGGAGCTGTTTTTT.